This T cell receptor beta chain was identified in a study of blood T cell repertoires in COVID-19 (dated by TCRdb to the early 2020s). For context, the study as a whole: The collaborator samples originated in the United States, Italy and Spain and spanned the acute and convalescent phases of COVID-19. The repertoires were made available in a free public database intended to serve as a resource for research on the immune response to SARS-CoV-2. The dataset comprised deeply sampled blood TCRbeta repertoires from subjects exposed to, actively infected with, or recovered from COVID-19. The prospective study material was composed of cDNA or gDNA derived from T cells, B-cell-depleted T cells, or PBMCs. Nearly every sample came with metadata listing a de-identified subject ID, COVID-19 status, age in years and sex. The samples were drawn from two sources: the first 160 participants of the ongoing ImmuneRACE study, and 950 to 1,500 subjects contributed by 6 global collaborators. Where available, HLA class I and class II types were taken from metadata supplied by the sample provider and were not determined by assay-based typing.

Results and caveats for the whole study, not just this receptor: The amount of clinical and demographic metadata varied by source and participant and was provided uncurated.

The collaborating institutions used their own protocols to collect whole blood in K2EDTA tubes. For TCRbeta analysis, collaborators shipped samples in one of three forms: frozen whole blood, isolated PBMCs, or DNA extracted from either of those sample types. TCRbeta CDR3 regions were amplified from genomic DNA using the immunoSEQ Assay, a bias-controlled multiplex PCR. Per the original workflow: Nucleated cell counts per sample were estimated from amplification of reference gene primers within the assay. Sequence reads were collapsed and filtered to measure the absolute abundance of every unique TCRbeta CDR3 rearrangement. Productive Simpson clonality was computed per sample as the square root of Simpson's diversity index over productive rearrangements. Sourced from immuneACCESS, this table was stored by TCRdb with only in-frame sequences that have V and J called. A share of the clones is absent; for the studies checked, an unresolved V gene accounts for under half, and the remainder has no known explanation. V and J calls and clone size come straight from that table; D and trimming were deduced from the DNA. The sample data list around 100,000 clones, and 88% of these were observed just once. Roughly 6.5% of the sample is held by the ten biggest clonotypes.

On this clone itself: The antigen this receptor binds is unknown. No qualities accompany the bases; no much larger clone lies one base away.

Its CDR3 holds 15 amino acids, cysteine through phenylalanine. Only CDR3 DNA remains: 45 bases, in frame from the first base. The junction shows trimming of 5 bases on V and 4 bases on J, plus 15 bases between the germline ends. The germline V gene (reference sequence) provides CDR1 MNHEY and CDR2 SMNVEV. Here the chain combines TRBV27 and TRBJ2-1; no confident D gene assignment can be made. The sequenced sample consisted of peripheral blood. This sequence was found in an older woman with acute or convalescent COVID-19. The CDR3: CASSPDWVSYNEQFF. The nucleotides read TGTGCCAGCAGTCCTGACTGGGTCTCTTACAATGAGCAGTTCTTC.